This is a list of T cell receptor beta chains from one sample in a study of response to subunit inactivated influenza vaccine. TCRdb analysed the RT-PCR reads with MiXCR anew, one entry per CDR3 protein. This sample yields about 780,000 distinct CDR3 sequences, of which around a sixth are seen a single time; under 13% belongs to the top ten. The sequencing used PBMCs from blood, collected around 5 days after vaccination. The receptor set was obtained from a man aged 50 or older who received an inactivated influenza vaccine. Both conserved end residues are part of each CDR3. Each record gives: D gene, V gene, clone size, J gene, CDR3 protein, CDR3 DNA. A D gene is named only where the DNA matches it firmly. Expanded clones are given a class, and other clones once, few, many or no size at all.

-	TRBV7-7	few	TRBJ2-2	CASSSTPYRAGELFF	TGTGCCAGCAGCTCCACCCCCTACAGGGCCGGGGAGCTGTTTTTT
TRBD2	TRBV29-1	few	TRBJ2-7	CSVGTGGGPNEQYF	TGCAGCGTGGGTACGGGGGGAGGGCCCAACGAGCAGTACTTC
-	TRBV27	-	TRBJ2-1	CASSFQVPQFF	TGTGCCAGCAGTTTTCAGGTTCCGCAGTTCTTC
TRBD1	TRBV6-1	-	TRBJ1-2	CASRRDREANYGYTF	TGTGCCAGCAGACGGGACAGGGAGGCTAACTATGGCTACACCTTC
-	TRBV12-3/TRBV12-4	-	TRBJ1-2	CASSLVHGVPSGYTF	TGTGCCAGCAGCCTCGTCCATGGAGTTCCTTCTGGCTACACCTTC
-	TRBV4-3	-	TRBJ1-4	CASSRSFRDEKLFF	TGCGCCAGCAGCCGATCCTTCAGAGATGAAAAACTGTTTTTT
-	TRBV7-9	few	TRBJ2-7	CASSSDLSYEQYF	TGTGCCAGCAGCTCGGACCTGTCCTACGAGCAGTACTTC
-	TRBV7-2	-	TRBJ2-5	CASSSNAGQETQYF	TGTGCCAGCAGCTCCAATGCGGGCCAAGAGACCCAGTACTTC
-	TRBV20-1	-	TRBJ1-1	CSASKQGVGTEAFF	TGCAGTGCCAGTAAACAGGGTGTCGGGACTGAAGCTTTCTTT
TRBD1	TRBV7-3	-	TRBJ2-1	CASSLNTRTGGNNEQFF	TGTGCCAGCAGCTTAAATACGCGGACAGGGGGTAACAATGAGCAGTTCTTC
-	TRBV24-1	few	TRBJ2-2	CATSDLGRGIANTGELFF	TGTGCCACCAGTGATTTGGGCAGGGGCATAGCGAACACCGGGGAGCTGTTTTTT
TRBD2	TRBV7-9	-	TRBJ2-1	CASSLSWRGGNNEQFF	TGTGCCAGCAGCTTATCTTGGCGGGGGGGCAACAATGAGCAGTTCTTC
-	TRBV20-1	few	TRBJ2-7	CSASLTKGRGGEQYF	TGCAGTGCTAGTCTTACGAAGGGCAGGGGAGGCGAGCAGTACTTC
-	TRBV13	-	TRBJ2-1	CASSPGAGRSYNEQFF	TGTGCCAGCAGCCCCGGGGCGGGACGATCCTACAATGAGCAGTTCTTC
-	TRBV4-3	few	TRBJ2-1	CASSQEVSETNEQFF	TGCGCCAGCAGCCAAGAAGTCTCAGAGACCAATGAGCAGTTCTTC
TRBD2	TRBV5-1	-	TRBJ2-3	CASSGTRGVGTQYF	TGCGCCAGCAGCGGGACTAGAGGGGTTGGTACGCAGTATTTT
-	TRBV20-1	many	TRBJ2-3	CSASPQNTDTQYF	TGCAGTGCTAGTCCTCAAAACACAGATACGCAGTATTTT
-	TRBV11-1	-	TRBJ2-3	CASSLLGPLETSRGPDTQYF	TGTGCCAGCAGCTTACTAGGCCCACTCGAAACTAGTAGAGGACCGGATACGCAGTATTTT
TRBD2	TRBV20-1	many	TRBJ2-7	CSAYAASGTYEQYF	TGCAGTGCTTACGCGGCTAGCGGCACCTACGAGCAGTACTTC
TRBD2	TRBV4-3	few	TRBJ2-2	CASSQAGTSRTGELFF	TGCGCCAGCAGCCAAGCCGGGACTAGCCGGACCGGGGAGCTGTTTTTT
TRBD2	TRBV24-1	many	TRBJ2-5	CATSDSITSDQETQYF	TGTGCCACCAGTGACTCGATAACTAGCGACCAAGAGACCCAGTACTTC
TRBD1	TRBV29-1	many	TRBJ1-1	CSITTGTLNEAFF	TGCAGCATTACGACAGGGACGCTGAACGAAGCTTTCTTT
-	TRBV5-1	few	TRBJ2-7	CASRQGFSYEQYF	TGCGCCAGCAGGCAGGGCTTCTCCTACGAGCAGTACTTC
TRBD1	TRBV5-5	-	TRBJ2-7	CASSLGTGIVREQYF	TGTGCCAGCAGCCTGGGGACAGGGATCGTCCGCGAGCAGTACTTC
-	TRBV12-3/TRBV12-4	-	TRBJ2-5	CASSLAWGAVQETQYF	TGTGCCAGCAGTTTAGCGTGGGGGGCAGTCCAAGAGACCCAGTACTTC
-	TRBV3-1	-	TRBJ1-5	CASSQGVNGNQPQHF	TGTGCCAGCAGCCAAGGGGTGAATGGGAATCAGCCCCAGCATTTT
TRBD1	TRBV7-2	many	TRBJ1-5	CASSYGQGGGSNQPQHF	TGTGCCAGCAGCTATGGACAGGGCGGCGGTAGCAATCAGCCCCAGCATTTT
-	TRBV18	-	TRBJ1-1	CASSPGPAENTEAFF	TGTGCCAGCTCACCTGGCCCCGCTGAGAACACTGAAGCTTTCTTT
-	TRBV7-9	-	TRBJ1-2	CASSDEPAPGYTF	TGTGCCAGCAGCGATGAACCGGCCCCGGGCTACACCTTC
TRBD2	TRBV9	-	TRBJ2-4	CASSKEGLAGVDIQYF	TGTGCCAGCAGCAAAGAGGGGCTAGCGGGAGTAGACATTCAGTACTTC
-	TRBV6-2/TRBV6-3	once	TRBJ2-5	CASSSPGHTKETQYF	TGTGCCAGCAGTTCCCCGGGACACACCAAAGAGACCCAGTACTTC
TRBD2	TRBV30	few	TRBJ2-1	CAWPPAGDNEQFF	TGTGCCTGGCCACCAGCGGGAGACAATGAGCAGTTCTTC
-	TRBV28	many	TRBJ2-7	CASSLLGQQYF	TGTGCCAGCAGTTTATTGGGGCAGCAGTACTTC
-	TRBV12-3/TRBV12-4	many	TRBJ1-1	CASSWQGNTEAFF	TGTGCCAGCAGTTGGCAGGGAAACACTGAAGCTTTCTTT
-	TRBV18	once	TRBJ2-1	CASSPPRSSVEQFF	TGTGCCAGCTCACCACCGAGGTCTAGCGTTGAGCAGTTCTTC
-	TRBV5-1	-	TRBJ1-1	CASSLNGDTEAFF	TGCGCCAGCAGCCTCAATGGGGACACTGAAGCTTTCTTT
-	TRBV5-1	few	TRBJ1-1	CASSFRGQGHAFF	TGCGCCAGCAGCTTCCGGGGGCAAGGGCATGCTTTCTTT
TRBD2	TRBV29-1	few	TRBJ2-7	CSVVFSSGGDYEQYF	TGCAGCGTTGTATTTTCTAGCGGGGGAGACTACGAGCAGTACTTC
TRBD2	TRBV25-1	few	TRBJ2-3	CASSESGSGGFADTQYF	TGTGCCAGCAGTGAATCGGGTAGCGGGGGGTTCGCAGATACGCAGTATTTT
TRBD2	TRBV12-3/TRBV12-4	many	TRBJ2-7	CASSPGLGTYEQYF	TGTGCCAGCAGCCCGGGACTAGGGACCTACGAGCAGTACTTC
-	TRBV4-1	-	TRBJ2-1	CASSPEETAFSEQFF	TGCGCCAGCAGCCCAGAAGAGACGGCGTTTTCGGAGCAGTTCTTC
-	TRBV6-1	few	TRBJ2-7	CASSRAISYEQYF	TGTGCCAGCTCCAGGGCGATATCCTACGAGCAGTACTTC
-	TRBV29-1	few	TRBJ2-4	CSVASRNLAKNIQYF	TGCAGCGTTGCGAGCCGGAATCTAGCCAAAAACATTCAGTACTTC
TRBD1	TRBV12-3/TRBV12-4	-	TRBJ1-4	CASSWQGAQKKLFF	TGTGCCAGCAGCTGGCAGGGGGCGCAAAAAAAACTGTTTTTT
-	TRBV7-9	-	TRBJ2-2	CASLMSGTGELFF	TGTGCCAGTCTAATGTCTGGCACCGGGGAGCTGTTTTTT
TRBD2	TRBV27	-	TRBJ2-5	CASSGLAGGRETQYF	TGTGCCAGCAGTGGACTAGCGGGAGGGCGAGAGACCCAGTACTTC
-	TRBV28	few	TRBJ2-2	CASTLTRTLTQELFF	TGTGCCAGCACCCTGACAAGGACCCTTACGCAGGAGCTGTTTTTT
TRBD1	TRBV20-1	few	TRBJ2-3	CSADRRQGGTDTQYF	TGCAGTGCTGATCGACGACAGGGAGGCACAGATACGCAGTATTTT
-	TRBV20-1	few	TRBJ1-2	CSAREYGYTF	TGCAGTGCAAGAGAATATGGCTACACCTTC
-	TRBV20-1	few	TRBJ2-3	CSATSLTDTQYF	TGCAGTGCCACTAGCTTGACAGATACGCAGTATTTT
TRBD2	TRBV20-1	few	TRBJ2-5	CSSKRGLETQYF	TGCAGCAGCAAGCGGGGGCTGGAGACCCAGTACTTC
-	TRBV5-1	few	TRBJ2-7	CASSSRTAYEQYF	TGCGCCAGCAGCTCTAGGACAGCCTACGAGCAGTACTTC
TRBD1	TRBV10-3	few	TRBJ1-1	CAISGSLLGQGASHRTNTEAFF	TGTGCCATCAGTGGCTCTTTACTGGGACAGGGGGCATCACACAGGACGAACACTGAAGCTTTCTTT
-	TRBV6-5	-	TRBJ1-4	CASSLSGGEKLFF	TGTGCCAGCAGTTTATCGGGGGGAGAAAAACTGTTTTTT
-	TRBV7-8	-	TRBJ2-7	CASSRRQYEQYF	TGTGCCAGCAGCCGCAGGCAATACGAGCAGTACTTC